The T cell receptor (beta chain) under discussion was sequenced for a study of cytomegalovirus exposure and HLA in healthy donors. In the study overall: As an earlier analysis found, 150 million to 200 million T cells yielded fewer than 130 million unique TCR beta sequences. Whole-study results and caveats: Later analysis found that TCR beta chains associated with HLA were more clonally expanded than other, equally common chains.

Everyone who donated was a healthy bone marrow donor. CDR1 and CDR2 from the germline V gene are SGHTA and FQGNSA. The CDR3 contains 15 residues. J lost 5 bases, V lost 5 bases, and 4 bases had no gene match. A few counts support this clone. Its antigen is still unknown. The study ran its PCR with 60 Vbeta and 13 Jbeta primers. Source study methods: As a later analysis found, there were 80 million to 90 million unique TCR beta chains, of which about 10 million were shared. Some clones are missing from TCRdb's copy, which holds only in-frame ones; the method was immunoSEQ multiplex PCR. For V, J and clone size, that table is used; D and trimming come from the DNA. The top ten clones hold around 7% of a sample with about 130,000 clones, 79% of them seen once.

The chain couples TRBV7-2 to TRBJ2-1, with 12 bases aligning to TRBD2. This clonotype was obtained from a middle-aged man in good health and CMV-seropositive. Sequencing input: PBMCs. The CDR3 here is CASSPSGRANNEQFF. CDR3 DNA: TGTGCCAGCAGCCCTAGCGGGAGGGCCAACAATGAGCAGTTCTTC.